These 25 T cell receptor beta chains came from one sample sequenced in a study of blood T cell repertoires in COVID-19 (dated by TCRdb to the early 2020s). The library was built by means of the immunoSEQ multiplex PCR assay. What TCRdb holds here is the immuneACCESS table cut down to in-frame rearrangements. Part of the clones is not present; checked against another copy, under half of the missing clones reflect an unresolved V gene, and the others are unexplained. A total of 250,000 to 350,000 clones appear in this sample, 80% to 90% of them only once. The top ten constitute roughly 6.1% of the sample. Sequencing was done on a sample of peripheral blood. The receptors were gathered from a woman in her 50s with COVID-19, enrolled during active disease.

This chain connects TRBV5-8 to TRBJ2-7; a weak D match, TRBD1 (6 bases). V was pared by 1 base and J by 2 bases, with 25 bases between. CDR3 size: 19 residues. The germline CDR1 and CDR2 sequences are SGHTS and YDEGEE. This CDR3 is CASSLLYFIYQDSAYEQYF. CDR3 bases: TGTGCCAGCAGCTTGCTTTACTTCATTTATCAGGACAGTGCCTACGAGCAGTACTTC. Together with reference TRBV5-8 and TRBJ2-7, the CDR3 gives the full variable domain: EAGVTQSPTHLIKTRGQQATLRCSPISGHTSVYWYQQALGLGLQFLLWYDEGEERNRGNFPPRFSGRQFPNYSSELNVNALELEDSALYLCASSLLYFIYQDSAYEQYFGPGTRLTVT.

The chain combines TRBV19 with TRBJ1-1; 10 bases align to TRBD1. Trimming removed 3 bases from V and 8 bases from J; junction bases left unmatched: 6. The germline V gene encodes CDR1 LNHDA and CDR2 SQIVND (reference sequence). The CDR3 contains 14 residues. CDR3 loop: CASSMNRDRGEAFF. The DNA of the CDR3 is TGTGCCAGTAGTATGAACCGGGACAGGGGAGAAGCTTTCTTT.

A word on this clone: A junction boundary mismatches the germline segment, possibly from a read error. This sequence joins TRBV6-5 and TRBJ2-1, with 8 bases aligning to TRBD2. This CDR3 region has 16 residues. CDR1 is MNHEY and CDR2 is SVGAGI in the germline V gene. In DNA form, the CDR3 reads TGTGCCAGCAGTAACTCCGGGACTAGGGTCTACAATGAGCAGTTCTTC. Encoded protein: CASSNSGTRVYNEQFF.

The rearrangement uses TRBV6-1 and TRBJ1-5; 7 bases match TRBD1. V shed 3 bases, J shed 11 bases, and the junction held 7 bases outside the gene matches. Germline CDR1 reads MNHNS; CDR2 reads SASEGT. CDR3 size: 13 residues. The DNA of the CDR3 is TGTGCCAGCAGTGAGGGTACAGGGGACGCCCAGCATTTT. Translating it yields CASSEGTGDAQHF.

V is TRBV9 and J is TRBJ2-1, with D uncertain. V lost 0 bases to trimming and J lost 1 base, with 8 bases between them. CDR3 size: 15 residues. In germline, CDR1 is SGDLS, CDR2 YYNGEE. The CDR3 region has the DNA TGTGCCAGCAGCGTAGATGTCCGGTCCTACAATGAGCAGTTCTTC. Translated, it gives CASSVDVRSYNEQFF.

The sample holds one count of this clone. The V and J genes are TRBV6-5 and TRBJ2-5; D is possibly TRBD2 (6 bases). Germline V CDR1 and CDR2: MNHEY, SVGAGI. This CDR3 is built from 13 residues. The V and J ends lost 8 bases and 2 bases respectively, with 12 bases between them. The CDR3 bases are TGTGCCAGCCAGGGACTCACGCAAGAGACCCAGTACTTC. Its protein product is CASQGLTQETQYF.

CDR3 DNA: TGTGCCAGCAGTCGAACAAGACTAGCGGAAGGGGAGCAGTACTTC. It is translated as CASSRTRLAEGEQYF. The J gene is TRBJ2-7, the V gene TRBV6-5; 9 bases fit TRBD2. CDR3 length equals 15 residues. CDR1 and CDR2 from the germline V gene are MNHEY and SVGAGI. V lost 5 bases, J lost 7 bases, and 12 bases stayed unmatched.

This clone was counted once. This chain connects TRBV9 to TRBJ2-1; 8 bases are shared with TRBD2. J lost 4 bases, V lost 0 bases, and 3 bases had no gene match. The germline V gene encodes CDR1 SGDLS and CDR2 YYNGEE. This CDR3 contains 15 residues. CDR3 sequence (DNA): TGTGCCAGCAGCGTAGCGGTAGCGGGGTACAATGAGCAGTTCTTC. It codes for CASSVAVAGYNEQFF.

The CDR3 sequence is CGTSGSANIQYF. The CDR3 DNA follows: TGTGGGACTAGCGGGAGCGCAAACATTCAGTACTTC. The chain has TRBV19 and TRBJ2-4; 13 nucleotides match TRBD2. From germline, CDR1 is LNHDA and CDR2 SQIVND (reference sequence). The CDR3 is 12 amino acids.

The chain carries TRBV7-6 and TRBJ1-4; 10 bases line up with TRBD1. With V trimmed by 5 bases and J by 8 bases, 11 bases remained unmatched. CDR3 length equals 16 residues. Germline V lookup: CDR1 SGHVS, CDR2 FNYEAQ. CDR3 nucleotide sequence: TGTGCCAGCAGCCGGGGACAGGGGATTACAAGGGAAAAACTGTTTTTT. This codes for CASSRGQGITREKLFF.

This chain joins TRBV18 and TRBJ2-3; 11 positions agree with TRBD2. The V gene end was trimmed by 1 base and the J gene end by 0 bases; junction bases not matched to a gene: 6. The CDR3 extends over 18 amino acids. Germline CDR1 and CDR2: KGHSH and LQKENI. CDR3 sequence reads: CASSPLGTSGTSTDTQYF. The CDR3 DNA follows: TGTGCCAGCTCACCACTAGGGACTAGCGGAACTAGCACAGATACGCAGTATTTT.

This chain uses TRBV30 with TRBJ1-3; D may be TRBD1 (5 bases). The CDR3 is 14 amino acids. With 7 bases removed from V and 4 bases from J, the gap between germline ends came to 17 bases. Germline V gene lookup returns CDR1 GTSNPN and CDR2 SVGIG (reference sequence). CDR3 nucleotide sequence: TGTGCCTCCTGGGGGGTCGTGGCGGGAAACACCATATATTTT. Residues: CASWGVVAGNTIYF.

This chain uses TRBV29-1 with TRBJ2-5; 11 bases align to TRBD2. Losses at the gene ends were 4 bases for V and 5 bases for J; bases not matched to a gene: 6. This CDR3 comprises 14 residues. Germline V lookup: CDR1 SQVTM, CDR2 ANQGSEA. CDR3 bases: TGCAGCGTTGTCCTAGCGGGAGGAGGTGAGACCCAGTACTTC. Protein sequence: CSVVLAGGGETQYF.

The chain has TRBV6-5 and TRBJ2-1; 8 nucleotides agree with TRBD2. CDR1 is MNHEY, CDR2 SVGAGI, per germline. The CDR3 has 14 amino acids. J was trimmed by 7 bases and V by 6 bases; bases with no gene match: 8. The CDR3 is CASSSFGGDNEQFF. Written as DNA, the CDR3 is TGTGCCAGCAGCTCTTTCGGGGGGGATAATGAGCAGTTCTTC.

Here the CDR3 reads CASSLEGGLNEQFF. The CDR3 DNA reads as TGTGCCAGCAGCTTAGAGGGGGGGTTAAATGAGCAGTTCTTC. The rearrangement uses TRBV7-9 and TRBJ2-1; the D gene is possibly TRBD2 (7 bases). Germline V gene data show CDR1 as SEHNR and CDR2 as FQNEAQ (reference sequence). The V end was cut by 1 base, the J end by 7 bases, with 11 bases between. This CDR3 is built from 14 residues.

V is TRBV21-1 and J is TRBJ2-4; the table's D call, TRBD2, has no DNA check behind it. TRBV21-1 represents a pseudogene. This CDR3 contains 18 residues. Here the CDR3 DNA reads TGTGCCAGCAGCCCCCGGGGTAGCCGAACTGGGGCCAAAAACATTCAGTACTTC. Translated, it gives CASSPRGSRTGAKNIQYF.

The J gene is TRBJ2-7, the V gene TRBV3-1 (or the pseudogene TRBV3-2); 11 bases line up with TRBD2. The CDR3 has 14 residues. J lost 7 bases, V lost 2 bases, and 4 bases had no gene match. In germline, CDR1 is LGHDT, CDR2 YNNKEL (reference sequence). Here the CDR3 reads CASSQLAGGGEQYF. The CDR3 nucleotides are TGTGCCAGCAGCCAACTAGCGGGAGGAGGGGAGCAGTACTTC.

The chain's CDR3 is CASSHRRQTETQYF. In nucleotides, the CDR3 is TGTGCCAGCTCACACAGACGACAGACCGAGACCCAGTACTTC. This chain joins TRBV18 and TRBJ2-5; perhaps TRBD1 as D (5 bases). The germline V gene has CDR1 KGHSH and CDR2 LQKENI. Trimming pared 4 bases from V and 5 bases from J, leaving 14 bases between. This CDR3 region has 14 residues.

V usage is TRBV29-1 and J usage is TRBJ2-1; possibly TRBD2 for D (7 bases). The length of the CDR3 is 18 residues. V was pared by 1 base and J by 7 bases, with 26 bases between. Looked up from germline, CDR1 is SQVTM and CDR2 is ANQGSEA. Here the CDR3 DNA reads TGCAGCGTTGAAGGAGGCGGGTCAGCGGGACACCCTGATAATGAGCAGTTCTTC. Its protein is CSVEGGGSAGHPDNEQFF.

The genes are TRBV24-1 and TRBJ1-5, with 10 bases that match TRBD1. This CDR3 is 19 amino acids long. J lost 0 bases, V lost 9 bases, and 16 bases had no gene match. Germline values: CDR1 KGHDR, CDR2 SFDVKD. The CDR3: CATGSYIGQGEYSNQPQHF. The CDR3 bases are TGTGCCACCGGCTCCTACATAGGACAGGGGGAGTATAGCAATCAGCCCCAGCATTTT.

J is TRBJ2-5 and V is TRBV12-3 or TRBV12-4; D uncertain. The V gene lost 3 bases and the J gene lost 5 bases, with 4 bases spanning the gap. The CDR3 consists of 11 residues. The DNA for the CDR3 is TGTGCCAGCAGTTTCCGGGAGACCCAGTACTTC. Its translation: CASSFRETQYF.

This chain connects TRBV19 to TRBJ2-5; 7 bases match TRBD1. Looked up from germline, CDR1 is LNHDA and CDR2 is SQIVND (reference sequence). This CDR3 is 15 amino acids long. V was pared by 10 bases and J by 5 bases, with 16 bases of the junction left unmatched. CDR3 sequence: CATRQTGSFRETQYF. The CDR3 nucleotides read TGTGCCACCCGCCAGACAGGGAGCTTTAGGGAGACCCAGTACTTC.

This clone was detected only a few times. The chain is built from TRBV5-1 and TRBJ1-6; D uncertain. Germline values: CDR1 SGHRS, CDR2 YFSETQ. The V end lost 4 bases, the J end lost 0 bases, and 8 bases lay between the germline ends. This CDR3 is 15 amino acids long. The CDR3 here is CASSDISSYNSPLHF. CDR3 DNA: TGCGCCAGCAGCGACATTAGCTCCTATAATTCACCCCTCCACTTT.

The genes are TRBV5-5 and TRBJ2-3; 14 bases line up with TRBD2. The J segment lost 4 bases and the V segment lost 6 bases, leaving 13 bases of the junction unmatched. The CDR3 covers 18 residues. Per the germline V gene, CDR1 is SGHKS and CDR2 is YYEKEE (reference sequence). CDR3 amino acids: CASISGGTSGSVADTQYF. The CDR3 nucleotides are TGTGCCAGCATCTCCGGGGGGACTAGCGGGAGCGTCGCAGATACGCAGTATTTT.

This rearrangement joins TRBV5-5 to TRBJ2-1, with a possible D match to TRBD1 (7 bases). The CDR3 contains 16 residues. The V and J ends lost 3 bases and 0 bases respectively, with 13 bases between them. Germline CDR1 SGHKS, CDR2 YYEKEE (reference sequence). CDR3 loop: CASSSGGTISYNEQFF. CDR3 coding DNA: TGTGCCAGCAGCTCAGGGGGGACAATCTCCTACAATGAGCAGTTCTTC.